This T cell receptor (beta chain) emerged from a study of blood T cell repertoires in COVID-19. Overall study: Acute-phase and convalescent COVID-19 samples originated in the United States, Italy and Spain. The cDNA or gDNA used as material had been derived from T cells, B-cell-depleted T cells, or PBMCs.

Authors' methods: It was from reference gene primer amplification that nucleated cell counts were estimated. Some clones are missing from TCRdb's copy, which holds only in-frame ones; the method was immunoSEQ multiplex PCR. The D gene and trimming were derived from the DNA, and the V and J assignments and clone size from that table. The sample has about 80,000 clones; roughly four fifths are singletons. Trimming shortened V by 3 bases and J by 4 bases, and 13 bases separated the two germline ends. CDR3 length: 15 residues. Germline assignment: CDR1 ENHRY and CDR2 SYGVKD. The specimen was peripheral blood. The sequence was obtained from a human donor in a cohort sampled during active COVID-19. The chain joins TRBV10-3 to TRBJ2-1; D might be TRBD2 (5 bases). The CDR3 nucleotides read TGTGCCATCAGTGAATCCCCACGGGGATACAATGAGCAGTTCTTC. This gives the protein CAISESPRGYNEQFF.